This TCR beta chain was recovered during a study of blood T cells in healthy people across ages. This clonotype was seen a few times. The CDR3 consists of 13 residues. Germline CDR1 DFQATT, CDR2 SNEGSKA (reference sequence). With V trimmed by 5 bases and J by 1 base, 1 base remained unmatched. Next came a second PCR, run for about 7 to 12 cycles, which used a sample-barcoded 5' primer along with a J-beta primer mix. TCRdb used MiXCR to reprocess the 5' RACE reads, holding one entry per CDR3 protein. The data hold more than 1,400,000 distinct CDR3 sequences, with 42% observed a single time. Investigators took 8.5 to 10 milliliters of peripheral blood from every donor. The amount of total RNA extracted per sample was at least 6 micrograms.

The chain carries TRBV20-1 and TRBJ1-3, with 8 bases that match TRBD1. Sequencing was performed on blood. This TCR came from a woman aged 18-29 years in good health. The CDR3 here is CSAGQGSGNTIYF. Here the CDR3 DNA reads TGCAGTGCTGGACAGGGATCTGGAAACACCATATATTTT.